Listed below are T cell receptor beta chains from one sample, sequenced in a study of blood T cell repertoires in COVID-19. Profiling relied on immunoSEQ multiplex PCR, and the TCRdb table lists in-frame clones only, not all of them. The table has approximately 170,000 clones, around 80% seen once. Sequencing used PBMCs or T cells enriched from blood (not recorded which). The receptors shown here come from an older woman in a cohort exposed to, infected with or recovered from COVID-19 (not recorded which). Each CDR3 is given with its conserved first and last residue. Clone size is shown for a subset of rows, as once, few, many or a class of expanded clone.

>-|TRBJ2-5|TRBV5-1
CASSLTGTSEETQYF
>-|TRBJ1-5|TRBV6-5
CASSYTGGQPQHF
>-|TRBJ2-1|TRBV10-3
CAISEYGLAGGSSYNEQFF
>-|TRBJ2-7|TRBV5-6
CASSLPGTGQNEQYF
>few|TRBJ1-2|TRBV28
CASSLGDRVLSTF
>-|TRBJ2-7|TRBV2
CASSVAGKPYEQYF
>-|TRBJ2-7|TRBV11-2
CASSYSVSYEQYF
>-|TRBJ1-6|TRBV6-5
CASRRPGQANSPLHF
>once|TRBJ2-1|TRBV28
CASSSQTSGNIAFF
>-|TRBJ1-6|TRBV5-1
CASSWGLDSPLHF
>-|TRBJ1-1|TRBV5-1
CASSLGHGGANTEAFF
>few|TRBJ2-4|TRBV7-9
CASSLSRGGNIQYF
>-|TRBJ2-1|TRBV6-2/TRBV6-3
CASSYSNRNEQFF
>-|TRBJ2-3|TRBV4-3
CASSPSSVDTQYF
>-|TRBJ1-1|TRBV4-2
CASSQGQGGNTEAFF
>once|TRBJ2-1|TRBV11-3
CASSLAGESTEQFF
>-|TRBJ1-2|TRBV10-1
CASSSERYYGYTF
>-|TRBJ1-2|TRBV5-1
CASSKTGNYGYTF
>-|TRBJ1-1|TRBV18
CASSPPAGSRTEAFF
>-|TRBJ2-5|TRBV7-2
CASSLGGRVLLETQYF
>-|TRBJ1-2|TRBV7-9
CATSARAGGYGYTF
>-|TRBJ2-3|TRBV11-3
CASSSPGLVVPTDTQYF
>-|TRBJ1-1|TRBV5-1
CASSFLALNTEAFF
>-|TRBJ1-4|TRBV7-9
CASSLGNSFNEKLFF
>few|TRBJ1-4|TRBV5-1
CASSLIGRQGNEKLFF
>-|TRBJ2-1|TRBV7-3
CASSLRGTYNEQFF
>-|TRBJ2-6|TRBV27
CASVRANVLTF
>-|TRBJ2-3|TRBV24-1
CATSETRQASTDTQYF
>-|TRBJ2-5|TRBV7-3
CASSLGTRETQYF
>-|TRBJ2-2|TRBV5-3
CARSGHWSTGELFF
>-|TRBJ2-7|TRBV2
CASGRLYEQYF
>-|TRBJ1-2|TRBV28
CASSSRTGRSNYGYTF
>once|TRBJ2-3|TRBV5-1
CASSPGTSDTDTQYF
>-|TRBJ2-7|TRBV7-2
CASSSRQGPYEQYF
>few|TRBJ2-3|TRBV7-9
CASSFSGSGDTQYF
>-|TRBJ2-7|TRBV7-2
CASSPPSGRGYEQYF
>-|TRBJ1-2|TRBV27
CASSSLLQTGLVPYGYTF
>-|TRBJ2-5|TRBV7-2
CASSPELAGGPRYQETQYF
>-|TRBJ1-4|TRBV5-1
CASSAEANEKLFF
>-|TRBJ1-1|TRBV24-1
CATSDLRGQLNTEAFF
>-|TRBJ2-1|TRBV11-2
CASSLALGLAQYEQFF
>-|TRBJ2-3|TRBV18
CASSPLGLVTDTQYF
>-|TRBJ2-7|TRBV6-5
CASSYGHYEQYF
>-|TRBJ2-3|TRBV7-3
CASSSSLGDTQYF
>few|TRBJ2-2|TRBV7-2
CASSPNPGTGWGTGELFF
>-|TRBJ1-5|TRBV24-1
CATGGPNQPQHF
>once|TRBJ2-3|TRBV28
CASRTRHQGIGPDTQYF
>-|TRBJ2-1|TRBV6-5
CASTPRLAVDNEQFF
>-|TRBJ2-5|TRBV5-1
CASSSGSLETQYF
>few|TRBJ2-4|TRBV19
CASSMRLANTLAKNIQYF
>once|TRBJ2-2|TRBV28
CASSTNPADRDAGELFF
>-|TRBJ2-2|TRBV5-1
CASSLGTANTGELFF
>-|TRBJ1-6|TRBV3-1/TRBV3-2
CASSLGQFNSPLHF
>few|TRBJ2-2|TRBV11-2
CASSPRAHGELFF
>-|TRBJ1-2|TRBV4-3
CASSQDSGSGYTF
>-|TRBJ1-2|TRBV29-1
CSVTGTDYGYTF
>-|TRBJ2-5|TRBV11-3
CASSFGRDQETQYF
>-|TRBJ1-2|TRBV10-3
CAIRGQGYGYTF